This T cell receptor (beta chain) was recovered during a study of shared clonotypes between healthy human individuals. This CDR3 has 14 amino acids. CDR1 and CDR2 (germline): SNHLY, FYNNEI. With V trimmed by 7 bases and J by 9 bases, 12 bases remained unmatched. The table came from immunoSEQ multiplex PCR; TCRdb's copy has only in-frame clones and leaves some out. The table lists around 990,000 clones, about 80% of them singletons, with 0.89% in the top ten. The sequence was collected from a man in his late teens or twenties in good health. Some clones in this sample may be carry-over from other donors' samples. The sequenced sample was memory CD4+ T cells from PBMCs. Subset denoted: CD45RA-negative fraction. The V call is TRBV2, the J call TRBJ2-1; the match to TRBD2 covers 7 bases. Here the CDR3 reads CASIRSGNEGEQFF. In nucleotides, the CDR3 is TGTGCCAGCATTAGAAGCGGGAATGAAGGTGAGCAGTTCTTC. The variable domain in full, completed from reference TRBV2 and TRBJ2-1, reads EPEVTQTPSHQVTQMGQEVILRCVPISNHLYFYWYRQILGQKVEFLVSFYNNEISEKSEIFDDQFSVERPDGSNFTLKIRSTKLEDSAMYFCASIRSGNEGEQFFGPGTRLTVL.